The 8 T cell receptor beta chains below were found in one sample sequenced in a study of cytomegalovirus exposure and HLA in healthy donors. 60 Vbeta and 13 Jbeta primers were used in PCR. The assay was immunoSEQ multiplex PCR, and TCRdb's table has in-frame clones only and misses some. The sample has about 150,000 clones; more than 75% are singletons. The material sequenced was PBMCs. These TCRs come from a man aged 25-40 years in good health and CMV-seropositive.

The CDR3 here is CALSRGSTDTQYF. CDR3 DNA: TGTGCCCTCTCACGCGGGAGCACAGATACGCAGTATTTT. V and J are TRBV10-3 and TRBJ2-3; weak D call: TRBD2 (5 bases). Per germline, CDR1 ENHRY and CDR2 SYGVKD. This CDR3 contains 13 residues. Trimming stripped 11 bases from V and 0 bases from J, with 12 bases between.

This chain connects TRBV30 to TRBJ2-7, with 12 bases lining up with TRBD1. Germline assignment: CDR1 GTSNPN and CDR2 SVGIG (reference sequence). CDR3 size: 15 residues. J was trimmed by 6 bases and V by 4 bases; bases with no gene match: 10. The CDR3 protein is CAWTPSGTGGREQYF. CDR3 DNA: TGTGCCTGGACCCCCTCTGGGACAGGGGGCCGCGAGCAGTACTTC.

This sequence joins TRBV15 and TRBJ2-7; TRBD1 matches 9 bases. There are 12 residues in the CDR3. The V segment lost 6 bases and the J segment 6 bases; nucleotides outside the gene matches: 3. Germline CDR1 and CDR2: LNHNV and YYDKDF (reference sequence). The CDR3 loop is CATRGTGSEQYF. For the CDR3, the DNA is TGTGCCACCAGGGGGACAGGGAGCGAGCAGTACTTC.

The chain has TRBV18 and TRBJ2-1; maybe TRBD2 (5 bases). The germline gives CDR1 KGHSH, CDR2 LQKENI. V lost 4 bases and J 3 bases, leaving 13 bases between the germline ends. The CDR3 has 15 residues. As DNA, the CDR3 is TGTGCCAGCTCACTCCTAGCTGCGGGCTACAATGAGCAGTTCTTC. Protein sequence: CASSLLAAGYNEQFF.

V gene TRBV28 combines with J gene TRBJ1-2; TRBD1 matches 8 bases. Looked up from germline, CDR1 is MDHEN and CDR2 is SYDVKM. V lost 5 bases and J lost 3; bases outside the gene matches: 8. The CDR3 sequence is 15 residues long. The CDR3 DNA is TGTGCCAGCAGTCCTCAGGACAGGGAGCACTATGGCTACACCTTC. It yields the protein CASSPQDREHYGYTF.

The chain carries TRBV27 and TRBJ2-5, with TRBD2 matching 10 bases. The CDR3 covers 16 residues. Per the germline V gene, CDR1 is MNHEY and CDR2 is SMNVEV (reference sequence). Germline trimming cut 5 bases from V and 2 bases from J; bases unmatched to any gene: 8. The CDR3 DNA reads TGTGCCAGCAGTCCGTGGACTAGCGGACCACAAGAGACCCAGTACTTC. Its protein product is CASSPWTSGPQETQYF.

This clone was found once. The chain links TRBV7-2 to TRBJ2-5, with D possibly matching TRBD2 (5 bases). TRBJ2-7 matches the DNA end more closely, so the J call is doubtful. CDR3 size: 12 residues. CDR1 and CDR2 (germline): SGHTA, FQGNSA. The CDR3 loop reads CASSWQLGEQYF. CDR3 nucleotides: TGTGCCAGCAGCTGGCAACTAGGCGAGCAGTACTTC.

The chain is built from TRBV9 and TRBJ1-1; D uncertain. CDR1 and CDR2 from the germline V gene are SGDLS and YYNGEE. Trimming shortened V by 2 bases and J by 0 bases, and 8 bases separated the two germline ends. The CDR3 sequence is 14 residues long. The chain's CDR3 is CASSVTAMNTEAFF. DNA of the CDR3: TGTGCCAGCAGCGTTACAGCCATGAACACTGAAGCTTTCTTT.